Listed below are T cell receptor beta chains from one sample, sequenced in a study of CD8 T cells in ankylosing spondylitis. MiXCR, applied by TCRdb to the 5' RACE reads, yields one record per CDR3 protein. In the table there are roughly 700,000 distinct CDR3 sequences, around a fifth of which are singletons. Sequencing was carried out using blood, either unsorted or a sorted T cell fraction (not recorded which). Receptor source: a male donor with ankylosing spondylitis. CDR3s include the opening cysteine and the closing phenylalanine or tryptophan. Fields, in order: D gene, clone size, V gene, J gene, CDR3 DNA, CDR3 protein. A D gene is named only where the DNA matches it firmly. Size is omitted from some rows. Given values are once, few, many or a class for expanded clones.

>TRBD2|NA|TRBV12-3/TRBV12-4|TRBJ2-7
TGTGCCAGCAGTTCAGGACTAGCGGGCTACGAGCAGTACTTC
CASSSGLAGYEQYF
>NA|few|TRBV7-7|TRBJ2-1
TGTGCCAGCAGCTTTGCTTTTTACAATGAGCAGTTCTTC
CASSFAFYNEQFF
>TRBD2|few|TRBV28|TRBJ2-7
TGTGCCAGCAGTTTGAGCGGGGGAGGTCTCTCCTACGAGCAGTACTTC
CASSLSGGGLSYEQYF
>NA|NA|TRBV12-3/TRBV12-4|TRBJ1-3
TGTGCCAGCAGTTTATCCTCGACGAGTGGAAACACCATATATTTT
CASSLSSTSGNTIYF
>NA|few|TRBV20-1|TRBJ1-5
TGCAGTGCTACTCCGACGGACCCAGCCACTCAGCCCCAGCATTTT
CSATPTDPATQPQHF
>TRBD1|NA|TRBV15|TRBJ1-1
TGTGCCACCAGCAGAAAGACAGGGGCGAACACTGAAGCTTTCTTT
CATSRKTGANTEAFF
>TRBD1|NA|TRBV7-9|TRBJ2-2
TGTGCCAGCAGCTTAAGAGGGACAGGGAACACCGGGGAGCTGTTTTTT
CASSLRGTGNTGELFF
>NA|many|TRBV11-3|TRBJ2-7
TGTGCCAGCAGCTTAAGACAGGCAGAGAACGAGCAGTACTTC
CASSLRQAENEQYF
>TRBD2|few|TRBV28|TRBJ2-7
TGTGCCAGCAGACCGGCCGGGGGGATCGAGCAGTACTTC
CASRPAGGIEQYF
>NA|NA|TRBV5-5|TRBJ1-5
TGTGCCAGCAGCTTTGGAGCGGACGAGGCTCAGCCCCAGCATTTT
CASSFGADEAQPQHF
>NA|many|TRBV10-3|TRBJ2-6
TGTGCCACAAAAGACAGCTCTGGGGCCAACGTCCTGACTTTC
CATKDSSGANVLTF
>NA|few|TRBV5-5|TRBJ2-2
TGTGCCAGCAGCTTGACGGCAGGGGTGAACACCGGGGAGCTGTTTTTT
CASSLTAGVNTGELFF
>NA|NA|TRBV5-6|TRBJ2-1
TGTGCCAGCAGCATGAGACAGGTGCGTTACAATGAGCAGTTCTTC
CASSMRQVRYNEQFF
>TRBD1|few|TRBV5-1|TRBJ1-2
TGCGCCAGCAGCTCACAGGGGGCGCCGGAAGGCTACACCTTC
CASSSQGAPEGYTF
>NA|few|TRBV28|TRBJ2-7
TGTGCCAGCAGCTCCGGCCTATCCGAGCAGTACTTC
CASSSGLSEQYF
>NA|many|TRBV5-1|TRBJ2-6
TGCGCCAGCAGCTCGAGTTCTCAAGGGTTCCTCTCTGGGGCCAACGTCCTGACTTTC
CASSSSSQGFLSGANVLTF
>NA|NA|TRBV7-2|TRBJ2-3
TGTGCCAGCAGCTCATGGGGGCCCCCGGATACGCAGTATTTT
CASSSWGPPDTQYF
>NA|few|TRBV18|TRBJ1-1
TGTGCCAGCTCACCAGGCTGGCCGAACACTGAAGCTTTCTTT
CASSPGWPNTEAFF
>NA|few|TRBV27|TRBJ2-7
TGTGCCAGCGGGAATTCGGCCTACGAGCAGTACTTC
CASGNSAYEQYF
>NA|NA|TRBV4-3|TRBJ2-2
TGCGCCAGCAGCCAAGATAGAGGAGGGATCACCGGGGAGCTGTTTTTT
CASSQDRGGITGELFF
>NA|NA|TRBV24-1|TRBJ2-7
TGTGCCACCAGCGATTCCGCAGGGGAGGGCTCCCACTCCTACGAGCAGTACTTC
CATSDSAGEGSHSYEQYF
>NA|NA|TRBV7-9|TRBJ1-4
TGTGCCAGCAGCCTGTCTCTGGGAGGGGGAGGAAATGAAAAACTGTTTTTT
CASSLSLGGGGNEKLFF
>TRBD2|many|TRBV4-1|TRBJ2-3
TGCGCCAGCAGCCAACGGACTAGCGGGACCTCTAGCACAGATACGCAGTATTTT
CASSQRTSGTSSTDTQYF
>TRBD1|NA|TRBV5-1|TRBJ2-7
TGCGCCAGCAGCTCTGGCTTGGACAGGGGAGAATACGAGCAGTACTTC
CASSSGLDRGEYEQYF
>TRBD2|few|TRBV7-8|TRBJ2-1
TGTGCCAGCAGCCCATCCGAGGGGCGGGAGTACTATGAGCAGTTCTTC
CASSPSEGREYYEQFF
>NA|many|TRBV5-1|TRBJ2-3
TGCGCCAGCAGCTTAGGGGGCGCGGGAACAGATACGCAGTATTTT
CASSLGGAGTDTQYF
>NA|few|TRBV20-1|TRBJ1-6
TGCAGTGCCAGGTGGGGGCTCAATTCACCCCTCCACTTT
CSARWGLNSPLHF
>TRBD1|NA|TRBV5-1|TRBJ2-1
TGCGCCAGCAGCTTGGGGCTGGGACAGGGGCGAAGCTCCTACAATGAGCAGTTCTTC
CASSLGLGQGRSSYNEQFF
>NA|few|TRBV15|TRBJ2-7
TGTGCCACCAGCAGAGATAAAAAAGGGATGGGCGAGCAGTACTTC
CATSRDKKGMGEQYF
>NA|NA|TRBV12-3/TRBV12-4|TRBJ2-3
TGTGCCAGCGCCCCCGGAGCTTACACAGATACGCAGTATTTT
CASAPGAYTDTQYF
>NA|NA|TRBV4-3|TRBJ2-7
TGCGCCAGCAGCCAAGGGGTCGGACCCTACGAGCAGTACTTC
CASSQGVGPYEQYF
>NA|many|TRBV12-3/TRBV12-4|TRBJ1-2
TGTGCCAGCAGTCTCCTCAGCTATGGCTACACCTTC
CASSLLSYGYTF
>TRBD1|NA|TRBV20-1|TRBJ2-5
TGCAGTGCTACCGGGACAGGGGACCAAGAGACCCAGTACTTC
CSATGTGDQETQYF
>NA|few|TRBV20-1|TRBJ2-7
TGCAGTGCTAGCCAGGCGTCCTACGAGCAGTACTTC
CSASQASYEQYF
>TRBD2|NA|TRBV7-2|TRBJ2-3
TGTGCCAGCAGGCCGGGAGGGAGCACAGATACGCAGTATTTT
CASRPGGSTDTQYF
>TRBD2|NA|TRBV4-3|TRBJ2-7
TGCGCCAGCAGCCAAGATCCCCTAGCGGGAGTACCCGAGCAGTACTTC
CASSQDPLAGVPEQYF
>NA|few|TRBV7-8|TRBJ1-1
TGTGCCAGCAGTGTCAATGGGGCGGACACTGAAGCTTTCTTT
CASSVNGADTEAFF
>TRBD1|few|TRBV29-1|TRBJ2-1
TGCAGCGTTGAGCTCCGGGACAGGTACAATGAGCAGTTCTTC
CSVELRDRYNEQFF
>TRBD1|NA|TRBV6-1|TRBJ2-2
TGTGCCAGCAGTGCCGGGACAGGAGCCACCGGGGAGCTGTTTTTT
CASSAGTGATGELFF
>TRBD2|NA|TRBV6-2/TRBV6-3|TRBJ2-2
TGTGCCAGCAGTTACGGGGCCAGCGGGAGGACCGGGGAGCTGTTTTTT
CASSYGASGRTGELFF
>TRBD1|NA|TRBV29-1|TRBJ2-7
TGCAGCGTCGCGGGACAGGGAGGCTACGAGCAGTACTTC
CSVAGQGGYEQYF
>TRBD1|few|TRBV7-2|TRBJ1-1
TGTGCCAGCAGCCCATCAGGGGGGCTGATGAACACTGAAGCTTTCTTT
CASSPSGGLMNTEAFF
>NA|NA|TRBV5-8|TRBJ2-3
TGTGCCAGCAGCTCCCAAGAAATCACGCAGTATTTT
CASSSQEITQYF
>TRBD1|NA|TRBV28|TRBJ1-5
TGTGCCAGCAGTTCCCGACAGGGCCAGCCCCAGCATTTT
CASSSRQGQPQHF
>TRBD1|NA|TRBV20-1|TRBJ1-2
TGCAGTGTTCCAGGGGGCAACTATGGCTACACCTTC
CSVPGGNYGYTF
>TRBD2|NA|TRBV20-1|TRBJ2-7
TGCAGTGCTAGAGGGGGGACTAGCGGGAGGAAGGACGAGCAGTACTTC
CSARGGTSGRKDEQYF
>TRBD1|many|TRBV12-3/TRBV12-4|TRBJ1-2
TGTGCCAGCATCAGTTCCCAGGGGGCGTATGGCTATGGCTACACCTTC
CASISSQGAYGYGYTF
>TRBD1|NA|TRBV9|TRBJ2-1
TGTGCCAGCAGCGCCACCGGGACAGGGGGCCGAAATTTCCAGTTCTTC
CASSATGTGGRNFQFF
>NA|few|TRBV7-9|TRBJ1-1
TGTGCCAGCAGCTTAGGCCAAGTGGTGAACACTGAAGCTTTCTTT
CASSLGQVVNTEAFF
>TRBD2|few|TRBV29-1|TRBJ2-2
TGCAGCGTTGGGGGGGGAAGGCCGGTGGACACCGGGGAGCTGTTTTTT
CSVGGGRPVDTGELFF
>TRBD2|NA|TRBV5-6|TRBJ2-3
TGTGCCAGCAGCCCGACTAGCGGGATGCAGTATTTT
CASSPTSGMQYF
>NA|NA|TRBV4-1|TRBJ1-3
TGCGCCAGCAGCCAAGAACCTGGAGAATCATATGGAAACACCATATATTTT
CASSQEPGESYGNTIYF
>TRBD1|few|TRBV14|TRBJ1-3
TGTGCCAGCAGCCACCAAACAGGGGCTGGAAACACCATATATTTT
CASSHQTGAGNTIYF
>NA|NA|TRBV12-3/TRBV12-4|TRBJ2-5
TGTGCCAGCAGCCGAGCCCGTGGGGACGGAAAAGAGACCCAGTACTTC
CASSRARGDGKETQYF
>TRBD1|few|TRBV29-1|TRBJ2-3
TGCAGCGTCGAGGGACAGGGGTTTGGAGATACGCAGTATTTT
CSVEGQGFGDTQYF
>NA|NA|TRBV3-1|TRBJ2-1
TGTGCCAGCAGCCAAGTAAACGTCAAAGGGTACAATGAGCAGTTCTTC
CASSQVNVKGYNEQFF
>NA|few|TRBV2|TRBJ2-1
TGTGCCAGCACCGCAAGCGGGTTCTACAATGAGCAGTTCTTC
CASTASGFYNEQFF
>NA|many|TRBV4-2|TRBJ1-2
TGTGCCAGCAGCCAAGATGAATCGGGGTACTATGGCTACACCTTC
CASSQDESGYYGYTF
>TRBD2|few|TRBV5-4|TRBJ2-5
TGTGCCAGCAGCTTGGCCGGCGCCGGGAGGGCTGAGACCCAGTACTTC
CASSLAGAGRAETQYF